This is a list of T cell receptor beta chains from one sample in a study of blood T cell repertoires in COVID-19. The table came from immunoSEQ multiplex PCR; TCRdb's copy has only in-frame clones and leaves some out. Of approximately 300,000 clones listed, 85% are singletons. The sequencing input was peripheral blood. All receptors come from a woman in her forties or fifties with active or convalescent COVID-19. The CDR3 runs from the conserved cysteine through the conserved F or W. The D gene is left open where the match is weak. For some rows the clone size is stated as once, few or many, or as a class when expanded; others skip it.

clone_size: NA; j_call: TRBJ1-2; d_call: TRBD1; v_call: TRBV29-1; cdr3_nt: TGCAGCGTTTCCCCGGGACAGGGCTATGGCTACACCTTC; cdr3_aa: CSVSPGQGYGYTF
clone_size: NA; j_call: TRBJ2-7; d_call: NA; v_call: TRBV24-1; cdr3_nt: TGTGCCACCAGTGATCCCTCCTCCGAGCGCCCCTACGAGCAGTACTTC; cdr3_aa: CATSDPSSERPYEQYF
clone_size: NA; j_call: TRBJ1-3; d_call: TRBD1; v_call: TRBV4-2; cdr3_nt: TGTGCCAGCAGCCAAGGAGTAGGGCAGGGGGGCACCGGAAACACCATATATTTT; cdr3_aa: CASSQGVGQGGTGNTIYF
clone_size: NA; j_call: TRBJ1-5; d_call: NA; v_call: TRBV5-8; cdr3_nt: TGTGCCAGCAGCGGGGGGGCCGGGACAACCCAGCATTTT; cdr3_aa: CASSGGAGTTQHF
clone_size: NA; j_call: TRBJ2-7; d_call: NA; v_call: TRBV5-1; cdr3_nt: TGCGCCAGCAGCTTGGCAGTTTCCTACGAGCAGTACTTC; cdr3_aa: CASSLAVSYEQYF
clone_size: NA; j_call: TRBJ1-2; d_call: TRBD1; v_call: TRBV3-1/TRBV3-2; cdr3_nt: TGTGCCAGCAGCGGGGCCCGACAGGGTGGGTATGGCTACACCTTC; cdr3_aa: CASSGARQGGYGYTF
clone_size: once; j_call: TRBJ1-2; d_call: NA; v_call: TRBV29-1; cdr3_nt: TGCAGCGTTGAAGGGGGGGAGAGGAACAGACCCCGCTATGGCTACACCTTC; cdr3_aa: CSVEGGERNRPRYGYTF
clone_size: NA; j_call: TRBJ2-7; d_call: TRBD1; v_call: TRBV11-2; cdr3_nt: TGTGCCAGCAGCTCCGGACAGGGACGATACGAGCAGTACTTC; cdr3_aa: CASSSGQGRYEQYF
clone_size: few; j_call: TRBJ2-1; d_call: NA; v_call: TRBV6-5; cdr3_nt: TGTGCCAGCAGCCCCATGGCTAGTTACAATGAGCAGTTCTTC; cdr3_aa: CASSPMASYNEQFF
clone_size: NA; j_call: TRBJ2-2; d_call: TRBD1; v_call: TRBV7-3; cdr3_nt: TGTGCCAGCAGCAAACAGGGGGCGACCACCGGGGAGCTGTTTTTT; cdr3_aa: CASSKQGATTGELFF
clone_size: NA; j_call: TRBJ2-2; d_call: NA; v_call: TRBV7-2; cdr3_nt: TGTGCCAGCAGCTCGGGTAATAGGAATACCGGGGAGCTGTTTTTT; cdr3_aa: CASSSGNRNTGELFF
clone_size: NA; j_call: TRBJ1-1; d_call: NA; v_call: TRBV27; cdr3_nt: TGTGCCAGCAACCTACAGGGTGTGGGGGACACTGAAGCTTTCTTT; cdr3_aa: CASNLQGVGDTEAFF
clone_size: once; j_call: TRBJ2-5; d_call: TRBD2; v_call: TRBV7-9; cdr3_nt: TGTGCCAGCAGCGCTGCTAGCGGGAGGGCCGCGGAGACCCAGTACTTC; cdr3_aa: CASSAASGRAAETQYF
clone_size: once; j_call: TRBJ1-6; d_call: TRBD1; v_call: TRBV18; cdr3_nt: TGTGCCAGCTCCCCGACAGGGAATTCACCCCTCCACTTT; cdr3_aa: CASSPTGNSPLHF
clone_size: few; j_call: TRBJ2-7; d_call: TRBD2; v_call: TRBV18; cdr3_nt: TGTGCCAGCTCACCGAGGGTAGCGGGGGAGCAGTACTTC; cdr3_aa: CASSPRVAGEQYF
clone_size: NA; j_call: TRBJ2-1; d_call: TRBD1; v_call: TRBV10-1; cdr3_nt: TGCGCCAGCAGTGCGACAGGGTCCAATGAGCAGTTCTTC; cdr3_aa: CASSATGSNEQFF
clone_size: few; j_call: TRBJ2-7; d_call: TRBD2; v_call: TRBV7-8; cdr3_nt: TGTGCCAGCAGCCGGGGGGGTTCCTACGAGCAGTACTTC; cdr3_aa: CASSRGGSYEQYF
clone_size: NA; j_call: TRBJ1-1; d_call: TRBD1; v_call: TRBV6-4; cdr3_nt: TGTGCCAGCAGTGCCCGGACAGGGTCGGTCACTGAAGCTTTCTTT; cdr3_aa: CASSARTGSVTEAFF
clone_size: NA; j_call: TRBJ2-7; d_call: NA; v_call: TRBV27; cdr3_nt: TGTGCCAGCTCACCAAGGACAGCGCCTTTCCACGAGCAGTACTTC; cdr3_aa: CASSPRTAPFHEQYF
clone_size: NA; j_call: TRBJ2-1; d_call: NA; v_call: TRBV7-2; cdr3_nt: TGTGCCAGCAGCTTAGACACGGAGCAGTTCTTC; cdr3_aa: CASSLDTEQFF
clone_size: many; j_call: TRBJ1-5; d_call: TRBD1; v_call: TRBV28; cdr3_nt: TGTGCCAGCAGTCCACAGGGGAATCAGCCCCAGCATTTT; cdr3_aa: CASSPQGNQPQHF
clone_size: NA; j_call: TRBJ1-6; d_call: NA; v_call: TRBV7-2; cdr3_nt: TGTGCCAGCAGCTTAGAGGGGGATAGCTCCTATAATTCACCCCTCCACTTT; cdr3_aa: CASSLEGDSSYNSPLHF
clone_size: NA; j_call: TRBJ2-1; d_call: NA; v_call: TRBV10-3; cdr3_nt: TGTGCCATCAGTGAGTCCGGGAGATACAATGAGCAGTTCTTC; cdr3_aa: CAISESGRYNEQFF
clone_size: NA; j_call: TRBJ1-5; d_call: NA; v_call: TRBV27; cdr3_nt: TGTGCCAGCAGTCCCGGACAAATCGCGCTTCAGCCCCAGCATTTT; cdr3_aa: CASSPGQIALQPQHF
clone_size: NA; j_call: TRBJ2-7; d_call: NA; v_call: TRBV5-6; cdr3_nt: TGTGCCAGCAGTGATACAGGGTCTAAGGGGTACGAGCAGTACTTC; cdr3_aa: CASSDTGSKGYEQYF
clone_size: once; j_call: TRBJ1-2; d_call: TRBD1; v_call: TRBV28; cdr3_nt: TGTGCCAGCAGTCACCCCTCGACAGGGGGCGGCTATGGCTACACCTTC; cdr3_aa: CASSHPSTGGGYGYTF
clone_size: NA; j_call: TRBJ1-1; d_call: NA; v_call: TRBV18; cdr3_nt: TGTGCCAGCTCCAACCTACACCTGGGAGACACTGAAGCTTTCTTT; cdr3_aa: CASSNLHLGDTEAFF
clone_size: NA; j_call: TRBJ2-3; d_call: TRBD2; v_call: TRBV19; cdr3_nt: TGTGCCAGTAGTACCCTTAGCGGGAGGGCAACAGATACGCAGTATTTT; cdr3_aa: CASSTLSGRATDTQYF
clone_size: NA; j_call: TRBJ2-7; d_call: TRBD1; v_call: TRBV28; cdr3_nt: TGTGCCAGCAGTTTCGACAGGGCGCACTACGACGAGCAGTACTTC; cdr3_aa: CASSFDRAHYDEQYF
clone_size: NA; j_call: TRBJ2-3; d_call: TRBD2; v_call: TRBV18; cdr3_nt: TGTGCCAGCTCACCACTCTCTAGCGGAGGCACAGATACGCAGTATTTT; cdr3_aa: CASSPLSSGGTDTQYF
clone_size: NA; j_call: TRBJ1-5; d_call: NA; v_call: TRBV15; cdr3_nt: TGTGCCACCAGCAGAGACTTGACAGGCAATCAGCCCCAGCATTTT; cdr3_aa: CATSRDLTGNQPQHF
clone_size: NA; j_call: TRBJ2-7; d_call: NA; v_call: TRBV29-1; cdr3_nt: TGCAGCGTTGAAGCGGACAGACCCTACGAGCAGTACTTC; cdr3_aa: CSVEADRPYEQYF
clone_size: NA; j_call: TRBJ2-1; d_call: TRBD2; v_call: TRBV28; cdr3_nt: TGTGCCAGCAGTCTCACAGCGGGAGGGGCCGGTGAGCAGTTCTTC; cdr3_aa: CASSLTAGGAGEQFF
clone_size: NA; j_call: TRBJ2-5; d_call: NA; v_call: TRBV6-5; cdr3_nt: TGTGCCAGCAGTTGGCGGGTCTCCCAAGAGACCCAGTACTTC; cdr3_aa: CASSWRVSQETQYF
clone_size: NA; j_call: TRBJ1-2; d_call: TRBD1; v_call: TRBV4-2; cdr3_nt: TGTGCCAGCAGCCAAGACCGACAGGGGGCGGGTGGCTACACCTTC; cdr3_aa: CASSQDRQGAGGYTF
clone_size: few; j_call: TRBJ2-7; d_call: NA; v_call: TRBV30; cdr3_nt: TGTGCCTGGAGATTGAAGGGGGTGTACGAGCAGTACTTC; cdr3_aa: CAWRLKGVYEQYF
clone_size: NA; j_call: TRBJ2-5; d_call: NA; v_call: TRBV25-1; cdr3_nt: TGTGCCAGCAGCCGAAGGGGGAGACAAGAGACCCAGTACTTC; cdr3_aa: CASSRRGRQETQYF
clone_size: once; j_call: TRBJ2-3; d_call: TRBD2; v_call: TRBV6-6; cdr3_nt: TGTGCCAGCAGTCCCACTACTGGCCTAGCGGGAACAGATACGCAGTATTTT; cdr3_aa: CASSPTTGLAGTDTQYF
clone_size: NA; j_call: TRBJ2-7; d_call: NA; v_call: TRBV30; cdr3_nt: TGTGCCTGGGAGTTTTTAGCAGGGAGGTCCTACGAGCAGTACTTC; cdr3_aa: CAWEFLAGRSYEQYF
clone_size: NA; j_call: TRBJ1-5; d_call: NA; v_call: TRBV6-5; cdr3_nt: TGTGCCAGCAGTTACTCAGAGGGTCAGCCCCAGCATTTT; cdr3_aa: CASSYSEGQPQHF
clone_size: NA; j_call: TRBJ1-2; d_call: TRBD1; v_call: TRBV28; cdr3_nt: TGTGCCAGCGGGGCGGTCGGACAGGGTGAATATGGCTACACCTTC; cdr3_aa: CASGAVGQGEYGYTF
clone_size: NA; j_call: TRBJ1-3; d_call: NA; v_call: TRBV28; cdr3_nt: TGTGCCAGCAGTTTTTTTGCCGGGGGCTCTGGAAACACCATATATTTT; cdr3_aa: CASSFFAGGSGNTIYF
clone_size: NA; j_call: TRBJ2-5; d_call: TRBD2; v_call: TRBV19; cdr3_nt: TGTGCCAGTAGTATAGGAGGGGCGGGAGCTGGGGAGACCCAGTACTTC; cdr3_aa: CASSIGGAGAGETQYF
clone_size: once; j_call: TRBJ1-1; d_call: NA; v_call: TRBV2; cdr3_nt: TGTGCCAGCACGTTGTGGCAGGCTAACACTGAAGCTTTCTTT; cdr3_aa: CASTLWQANTEAFF
clone_size: NA; j_call: TRBJ1-2; d_call: NA; v_call: TRBV7-9; cdr3_nt: TGTGCCAGCAGCTTACGCGGAGCTGGGGCCGGCTATGGCTACACCTTC; cdr3_aa: CASSLRGAGAGYGYTF